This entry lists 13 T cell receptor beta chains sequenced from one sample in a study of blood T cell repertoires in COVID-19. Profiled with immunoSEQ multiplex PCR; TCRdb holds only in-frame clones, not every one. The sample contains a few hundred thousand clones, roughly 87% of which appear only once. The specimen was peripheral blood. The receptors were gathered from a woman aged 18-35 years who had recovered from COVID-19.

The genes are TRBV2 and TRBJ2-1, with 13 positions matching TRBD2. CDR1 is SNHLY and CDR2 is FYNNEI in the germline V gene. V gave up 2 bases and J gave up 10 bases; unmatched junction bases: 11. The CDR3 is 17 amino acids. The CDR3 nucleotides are TGTGCCAGCAGTGAACCAACCGGACTAGCGGGAGAATCGGAGCAGTTCTTC. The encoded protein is CASSEPTGLAGESEQFF. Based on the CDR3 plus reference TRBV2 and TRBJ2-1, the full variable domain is EPEVTQTPSHQVTQMGQEVILRCVPISNHLYFYWYRQILGQKVEFLVSFYNNEISEKSEIFDDQFSVERPDGSNFTLKIRSTKLEDSAMYFCASSEPTGLAGESEQFFGPGTRLTVL.

This CDR3 is CASSLTPGLADTDTQYF. CDR3 nucleotide sequence: TGTGCCAGCAGCCTCACCCCGGGACTAGCGGACACAGATACGCAGTATTTT. This chain joins TRBV13 and TRBJ2-3; 11 nucleotides line up with TRBD2. The junction had 9 bases not matched to a gene; V was cut back by 5 bases and J by 2 bases. This CDR3 is built from 17 residues. Germline-derived CDR1 and CDR2 are PRHDT and FYEKMQ (reference sequence). The variable domain in full, completed from reference TRBV13 and TRBJ2-3, reads AAGVIQSPRHLIKEKRETATLKCYPIPRHDTVYWYQQGPGQDPQFLISFYEKMQSDKGSIPDRFSAQQFSDYHSELNMSSLELGDSALYFCASSLTPGLADTDTQYFGPGTRLTVL.

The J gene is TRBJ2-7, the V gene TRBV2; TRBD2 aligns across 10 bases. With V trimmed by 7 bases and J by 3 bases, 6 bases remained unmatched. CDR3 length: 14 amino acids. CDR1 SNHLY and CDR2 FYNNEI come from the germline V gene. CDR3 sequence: CASISGTSVYEQYF. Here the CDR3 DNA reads TGTGCCAGCATTTCCGGGACTAGCGTCTACGAGCAGTACTTC.

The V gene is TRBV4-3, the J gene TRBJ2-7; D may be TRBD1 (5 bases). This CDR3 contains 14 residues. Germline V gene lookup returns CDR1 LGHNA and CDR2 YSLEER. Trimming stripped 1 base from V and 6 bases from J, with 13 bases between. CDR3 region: CASSQATLRGEQYF. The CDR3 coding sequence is TGCGCCAGCAGCCAAGCCACCTTAAGGGGCGAGCAGTACTTC.

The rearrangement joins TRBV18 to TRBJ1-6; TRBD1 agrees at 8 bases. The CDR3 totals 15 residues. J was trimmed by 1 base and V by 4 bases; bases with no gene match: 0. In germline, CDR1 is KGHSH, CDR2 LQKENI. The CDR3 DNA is TGTGCCAGCTCACGACAGGGGTCCTATAATTCACCCCTCCACTTT. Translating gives CASSRQGSYNSPLHF.

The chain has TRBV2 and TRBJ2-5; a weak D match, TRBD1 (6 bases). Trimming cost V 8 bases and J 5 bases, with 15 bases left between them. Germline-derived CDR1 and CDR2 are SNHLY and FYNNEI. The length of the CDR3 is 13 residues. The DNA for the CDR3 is TGTGCCAGCGGGGGCCAATCGGGGGAGACCCAGTACTTC. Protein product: CASGGQSGETQYF.

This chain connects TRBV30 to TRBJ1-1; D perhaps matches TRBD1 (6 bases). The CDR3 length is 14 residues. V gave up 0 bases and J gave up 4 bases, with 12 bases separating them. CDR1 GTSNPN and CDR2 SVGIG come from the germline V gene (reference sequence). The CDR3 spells CAWSVQIQGTEAFF. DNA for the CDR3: TGTGCCTGGAGTGTCCAGATACAGGGCACTGAAGCTTTCTTT.

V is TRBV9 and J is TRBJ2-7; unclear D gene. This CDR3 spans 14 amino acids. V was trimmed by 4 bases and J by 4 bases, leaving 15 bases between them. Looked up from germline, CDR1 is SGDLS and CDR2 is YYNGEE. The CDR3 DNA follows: TGTGCCAGCAGCCCCTCCGGGTCTGCATACGAGCAGTACTTC. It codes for CASSPSGSAYEQYF. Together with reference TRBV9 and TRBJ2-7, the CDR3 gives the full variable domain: DSGVTQTPKHLITATGQRVTLRCSPRSGDLSVYWYQQSLDQGLQFLIQYYNGEERAKGNILERFSAQQFPDLHSELNLSSLELGDSALYFCASSPSGSAYEQYFGPGTRLTVT.

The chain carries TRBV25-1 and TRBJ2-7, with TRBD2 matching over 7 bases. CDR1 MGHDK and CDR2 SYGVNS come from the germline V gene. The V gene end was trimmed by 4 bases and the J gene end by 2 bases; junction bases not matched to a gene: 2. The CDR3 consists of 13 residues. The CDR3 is CASSVAGAYEQYF. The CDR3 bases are TGTGCCAGCAGTGTGGCGGGGGCCTACGAGCAGTACTTC.

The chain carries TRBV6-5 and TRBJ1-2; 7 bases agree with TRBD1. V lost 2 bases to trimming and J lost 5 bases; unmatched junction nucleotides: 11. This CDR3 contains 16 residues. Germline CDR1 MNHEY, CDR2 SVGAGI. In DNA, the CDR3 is TGTGCCAGCAGTTACAAGGCCAGCTTCAGGGGGTATGGCTACACCTTC. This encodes CASSYKASFRGYGYTF.

Here the CDR3 DNA reads TGTGCAAGTCGCTTAGCGTTACCCGAAGCTATCTATGGCTACACCTTC. It encodes CASRLALPEAIYGYTF. The J gene is TRBJ1-2, the V gene TRBV12-2. TRBV12-2 is classified as a pseudogene. This CDR3 comprises 16 residues.

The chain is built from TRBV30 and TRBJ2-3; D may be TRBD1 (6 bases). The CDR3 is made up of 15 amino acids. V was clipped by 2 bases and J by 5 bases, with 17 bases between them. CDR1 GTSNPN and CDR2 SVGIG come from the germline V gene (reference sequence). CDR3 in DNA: TGTGCCTGGAGTCCGGACAGCGCTCGGGAAGATACGCAGTATTTT. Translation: CAWSPDSAREDTQYF. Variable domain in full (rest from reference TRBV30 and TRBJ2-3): SQTIHQWPATLVQPVGSPLSLECTVEGTSNPNLYWYRQAAGRGLQLLFYSVGIGQISSEVPQNLSASRPQDRQFILSSKKLLLSDSGFYLCAWSPDSAREDTQYFGPGTRLTVL.

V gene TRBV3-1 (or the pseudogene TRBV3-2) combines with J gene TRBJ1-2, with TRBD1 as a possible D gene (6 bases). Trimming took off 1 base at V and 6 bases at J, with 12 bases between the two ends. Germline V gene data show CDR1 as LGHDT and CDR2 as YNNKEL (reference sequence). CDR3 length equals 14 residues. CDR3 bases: TGTGCCAGCAGCCAAGGTTGGACAGCCAATGGCTACACCTTC. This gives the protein CASSQGWTANGYTF.